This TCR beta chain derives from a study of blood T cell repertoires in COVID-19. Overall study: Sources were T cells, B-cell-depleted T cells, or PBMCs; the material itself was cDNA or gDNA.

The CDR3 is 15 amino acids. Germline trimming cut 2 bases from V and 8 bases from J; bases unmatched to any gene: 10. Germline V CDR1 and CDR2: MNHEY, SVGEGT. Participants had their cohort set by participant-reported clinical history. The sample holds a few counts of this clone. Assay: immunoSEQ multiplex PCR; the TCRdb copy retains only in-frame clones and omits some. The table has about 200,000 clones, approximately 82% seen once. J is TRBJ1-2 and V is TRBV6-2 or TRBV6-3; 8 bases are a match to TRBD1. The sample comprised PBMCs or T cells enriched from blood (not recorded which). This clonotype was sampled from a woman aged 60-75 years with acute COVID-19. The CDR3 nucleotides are TGTGCCAGCAGTTACCTGGACAGGGCGGGAAAAGGCTACACCTTC. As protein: CASSYLDRAGKGYTF.